This entry describes one T cell receptor (beta chain). Repertoires were generated with immunoSEQ multiplex PCR, while TCRdb's copy carries only in-frame clones and drops some. Of 200,000 or so clones in the sample, around 90% were seen once. This specimen comes from a study of blood T cell repertoires in COVID-19. Participant ages covered roughly 18 to 89 years across 25 or so US areas. Donors in Cohort 3 counted as recovered after two negative PCRs, clearance, or symptom resolution. The CDR3 is 15 amino acids. J gave up 8 bases and V 0 bases, and 6 bases lay outside the gene matches. The germline gives CDR1 SGHDT, CDR2 YYEEEE.

The specimen sequenced was PBMCs or T cells enriched from blood (not recorded which). The chain couples TRBV5-6 to TRBJ1-1; 11 bases match TRBD1. This TCR derives from a man younger than 40 who had recovered from COVID-19. CDR3 amino acids: CASSLGTGGSGEAFF. Here the CDR3 DNA reads TGTGCCAGCAGCTTGGGGACAGGGGGCTCAGGGGAAGCTTTCTTT.